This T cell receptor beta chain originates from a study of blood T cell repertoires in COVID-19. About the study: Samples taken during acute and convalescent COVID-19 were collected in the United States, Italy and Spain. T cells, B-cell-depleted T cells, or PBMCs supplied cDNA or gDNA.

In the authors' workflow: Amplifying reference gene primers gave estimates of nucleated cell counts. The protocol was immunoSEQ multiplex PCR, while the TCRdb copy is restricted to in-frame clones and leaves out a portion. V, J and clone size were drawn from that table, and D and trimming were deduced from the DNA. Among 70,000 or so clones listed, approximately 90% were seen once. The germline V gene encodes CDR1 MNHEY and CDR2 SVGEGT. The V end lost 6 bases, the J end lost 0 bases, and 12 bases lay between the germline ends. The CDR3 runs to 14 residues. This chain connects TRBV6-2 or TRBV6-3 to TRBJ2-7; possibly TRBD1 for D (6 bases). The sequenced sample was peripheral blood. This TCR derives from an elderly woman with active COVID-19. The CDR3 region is CASSLRDNSYEQYF. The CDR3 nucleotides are TGTGCCAGCAGCCTCAGGGACAACTCCTACGAGCAGTACTTC.